The sequence of this T cell receptor beta chain was determined in a study of T cells in Graves' hyperthyroidism and ophthalmopathy. Study-wide context: Peripheral blood draws took place at initial diagnosis, ahead of any treatment. Study-wide findings and caveats: Blood also showed most of the thyroid clonotypes that were expanded above 0.001. Ophthalmopathy stood apart from stable hyperthyroidism in a 13 V-J model.

Amplification of TCR beta CDR3 regions was performed using RNA transcripts as template. The HTBI primer set served for first-round RT-PCR of the TCR CDR3. Via MiXCR, TCRdb re-called the multiplex PCR reads, giving one row per CDR3 protein. The data hold about 410,000 distinct CDR3 sequences, with about 15% observed a single time. This CDR3 is 14 amino acids long. V lost 2 bases to trimming and J lost 9 bases, with 14 bases between them. Germline assignment: CDR1 SNHLY and CDR2 FYNNEI. This clonotype was picked up many times. The antigen is not known. The rearrangement uses TRBV2 and TRBJ1-5, with D tentatively TRBD1 (5 bases). Specimen: blood. The TCR comes from a man younger than 35 with Graves' ophthalmopathy. The CDR3 is CASSERTGHWPQHF. CDR3 bases: TGTGCCAGCAGTGAACGCACGGGGCATTGGCCCCAGCATTTT. Variable domain in full (rest from reference TRBV2 and TRBJ1-5): EPEVTQTPSHQVTQMGQEVILRCVPISNHLYFYWYRQILGQKVEFLVSFYNNEISEKSEIFDDQFSVERPDGSNFTLKIRSTKLEDSAMYFCASSERTGHWPQHFGDGTRLSIL.